The T cell receptor beta chain under discussion was sequenced for a study of T cells expressing NK-cell markers. Looking at the study overall: According to the study, TCR beta repertoires originated from sorted CD3+CD56+NKG2C+, CD3+CD56+NKG2C- and CD3+CD56-NKG2C+ T cells. Serological testing identified seven of the eight sequenced donors as HCMV-seropositive and one as seronegative. Broader study findings: Five or six donors showed dominant NKG2C+ clonotypes comprising roughly 1.0-7.5% of their CD8+ T cells.

As for this clonotype: Its antigen is currently unknown.

This CDR3 comprises 14 residues. The germline V gene has CDR1 MNHEY and CDR2 SMNVEV (reference sequence). Synthesis of TCR beta cDNA relied on 5'RACE template switching carrying UMIs. TCRdb re-called the 5' RACE reads; one entry per CDR3 protein, DNA not given. Across roughly 450,000 distinct CDR3 sequences, the top ten clones capture more than 1.4% of the sample. The sequence was collected from a woman aged 45-59 years in good health. The rearrangement joins TRBV27 to TRBJ1-2; absent DNA, TCRdb's TRBD1 call cannot be checked. The sample consisted of blood T cells: a sorted CD56 or NKG2C T cell subset, CD4+ or CD8+ T cells, or bulk PBMC T cells (not recorded which). CDR3 amino acids: CASSFGQGNYGYTF.